The source of this T cell receptor beta chain is a study of CD8+CD57+ T cells in acquired aplastic anemia. The wider study: Mean yield of DNA from sorted CD4+ and CD8+ cells was 3 to 3.5 ug.

It was genomic DNA that served as the template for profiling TCR beta VDJ and CDR3. TCRdb processed the reads anew with MiXCR; each CDR3 protein has one entry. The repertoire consists of about 180,000 distinct CDR3 sequences, with around half occurring once and the leading ten covering around 3%. The CDR3 covers 15 residues. The germline V gene has CDR1 SGHTA and CDR2 FQGNSA. V lost 1 base and J lost 5; bases outside the gene matches: 4. Source material: sorted CD4+, CD8+, or CD8+CD57+ T cells (not recorded which) from PBMCs. The sequence derives from a human donor in good health. The rearrangement links TRBV7-2 to TRBJ2-7; 11 positions agree with TRBD1. The CDR3: CASSLGTGGRNEQYF. CDR3 nucleotides: TGTGCCAGCAGCTTAGGGACAGGGGGCAGGAACGAGCAGTACTTC.